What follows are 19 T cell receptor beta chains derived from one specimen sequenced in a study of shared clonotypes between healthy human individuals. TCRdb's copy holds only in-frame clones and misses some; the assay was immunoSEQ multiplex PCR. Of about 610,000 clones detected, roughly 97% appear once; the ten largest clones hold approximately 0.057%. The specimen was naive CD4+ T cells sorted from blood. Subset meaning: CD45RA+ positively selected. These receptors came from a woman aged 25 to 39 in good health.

The CDR3 reads CASSTGLAGGPLNEQFF. CDR3 DNA: TGCGCCAGCAGCACCGGACTAGCGGGAGGGCCTCTCAATGAGCAGTTCTTC. The rearrangement uses TRBV5-1 and TRBJ2-1; TRBD2 matches at 15 bases. The CDR3 runs to 17 residues. Germline V gives CDR1 SGHRS, CDR2 YFSETQ. V dropped 4 bases and J dropped 6; count of bases not matched to a gene: 8.

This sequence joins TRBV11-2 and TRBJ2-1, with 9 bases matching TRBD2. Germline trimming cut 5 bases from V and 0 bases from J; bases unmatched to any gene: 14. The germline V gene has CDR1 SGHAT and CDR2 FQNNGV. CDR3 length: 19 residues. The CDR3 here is CASSSPTPRLAASYNEQFF. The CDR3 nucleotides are TGTGCCAGCAGCAGCCCCACACCGCGACTAGCGGCCTCCTACAATGAGCAGTTCTTC.

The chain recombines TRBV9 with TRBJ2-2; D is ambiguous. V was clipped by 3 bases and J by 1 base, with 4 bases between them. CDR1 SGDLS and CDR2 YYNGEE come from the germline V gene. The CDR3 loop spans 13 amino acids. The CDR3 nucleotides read TGTGCCAGCAGCGGAAGGAACACCGGGGAGCTGTTTTTT. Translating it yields CASSGRNTGELFF.

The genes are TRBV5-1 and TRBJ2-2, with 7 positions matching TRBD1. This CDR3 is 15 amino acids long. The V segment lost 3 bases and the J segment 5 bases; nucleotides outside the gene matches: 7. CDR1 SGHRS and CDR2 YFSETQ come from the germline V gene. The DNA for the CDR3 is TGCGCCAGCAGCTGGGGACAGAAAGCTACCGGGGAGCTGTTTTTT. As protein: CASSWGQKATGELFF.

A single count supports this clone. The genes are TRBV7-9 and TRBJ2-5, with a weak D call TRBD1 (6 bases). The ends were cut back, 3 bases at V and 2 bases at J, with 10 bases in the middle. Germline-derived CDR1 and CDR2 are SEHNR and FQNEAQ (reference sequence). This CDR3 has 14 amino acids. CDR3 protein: CASSFMTGQETQYF. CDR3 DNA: TGTGCCAGCAGCTTCATGACAGGACAAGAGACCCAGTACTTC.

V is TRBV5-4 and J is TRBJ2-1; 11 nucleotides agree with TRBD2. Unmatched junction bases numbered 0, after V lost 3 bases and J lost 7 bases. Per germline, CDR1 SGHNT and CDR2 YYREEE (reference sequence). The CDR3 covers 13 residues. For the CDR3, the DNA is TGTGCCAGCAGCTGGACTAGCGGGAATGAGCAGTTCTTC. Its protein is CASSWTSGNEQFF.

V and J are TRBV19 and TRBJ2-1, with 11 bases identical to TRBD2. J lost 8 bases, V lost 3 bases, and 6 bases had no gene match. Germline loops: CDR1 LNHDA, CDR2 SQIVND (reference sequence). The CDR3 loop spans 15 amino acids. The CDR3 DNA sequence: TGTGCCAGTAGTATTAGCGGGAGGGGTGGCGATGAGCAGTTCTTC. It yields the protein CASSISGRGGDEQFF.

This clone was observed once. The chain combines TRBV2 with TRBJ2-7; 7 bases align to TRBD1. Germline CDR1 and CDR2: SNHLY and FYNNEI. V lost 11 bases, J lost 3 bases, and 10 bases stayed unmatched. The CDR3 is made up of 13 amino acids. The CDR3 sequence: CAATTGDLYEQYF. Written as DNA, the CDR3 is TGTGCCGCCACAACAGGGGATCTCTACGAGCAGTACTTC.

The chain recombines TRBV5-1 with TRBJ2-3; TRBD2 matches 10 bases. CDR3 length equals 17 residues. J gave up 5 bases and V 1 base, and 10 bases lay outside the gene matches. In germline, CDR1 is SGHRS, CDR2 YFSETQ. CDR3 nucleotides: TGCGCCAGCAGCTTGTCCCCTCTAGCGGGAGTTGGAGATACGCAGTATTTT. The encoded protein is CASSLSPLAGVGDTQYF.

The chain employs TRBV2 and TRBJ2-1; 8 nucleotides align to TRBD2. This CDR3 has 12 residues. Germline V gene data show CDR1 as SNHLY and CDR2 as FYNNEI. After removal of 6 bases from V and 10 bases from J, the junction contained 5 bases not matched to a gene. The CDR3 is CASSGLAGEQFF. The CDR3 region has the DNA TGTGCCAGCAGCGGACTAGCCGGCGAGCAGTTCTTC.

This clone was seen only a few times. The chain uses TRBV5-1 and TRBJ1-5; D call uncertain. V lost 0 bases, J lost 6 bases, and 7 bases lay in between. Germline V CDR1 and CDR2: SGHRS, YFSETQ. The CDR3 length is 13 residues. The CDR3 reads CASSLDAFQPQHF. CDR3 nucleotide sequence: TGCGCCAGCAGCTTGGATGCATTTCAGCCCCAGCATTTT.

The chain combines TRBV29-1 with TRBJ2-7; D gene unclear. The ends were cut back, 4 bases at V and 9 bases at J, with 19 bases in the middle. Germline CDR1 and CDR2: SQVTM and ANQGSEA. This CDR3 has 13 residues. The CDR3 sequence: CSVAVQTGVGQYF. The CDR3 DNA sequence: TGCAGCGTTGCTGTACAGACTGGGGTGGGGCAGTACTTC.

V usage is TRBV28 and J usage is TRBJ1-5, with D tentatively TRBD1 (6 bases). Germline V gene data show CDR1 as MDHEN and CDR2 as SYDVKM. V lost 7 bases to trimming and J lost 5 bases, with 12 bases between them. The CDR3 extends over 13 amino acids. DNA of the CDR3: TGTGCCAGCATCCTACAGGGCCATCAGCCCCAGCATTTT. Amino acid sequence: CASILQGHQPQHF.

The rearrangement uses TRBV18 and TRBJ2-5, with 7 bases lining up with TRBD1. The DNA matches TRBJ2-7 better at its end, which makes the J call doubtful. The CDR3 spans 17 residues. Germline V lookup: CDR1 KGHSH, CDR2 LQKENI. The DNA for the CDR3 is TGTGCCAGCTCATTTACCCCCCCGGGGACAGTACCCTACGAGCAGTACTTC. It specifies CASSFTPPGTVPYEQYF.

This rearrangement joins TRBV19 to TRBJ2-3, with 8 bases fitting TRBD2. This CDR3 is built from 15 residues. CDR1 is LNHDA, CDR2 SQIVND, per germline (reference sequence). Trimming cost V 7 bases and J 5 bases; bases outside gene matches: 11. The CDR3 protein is CASNNLAGGVDTQYF. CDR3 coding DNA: TGTGCCAGTAACAACTTGGCGGGGGGCGTAGATACGCAGTATTTT.

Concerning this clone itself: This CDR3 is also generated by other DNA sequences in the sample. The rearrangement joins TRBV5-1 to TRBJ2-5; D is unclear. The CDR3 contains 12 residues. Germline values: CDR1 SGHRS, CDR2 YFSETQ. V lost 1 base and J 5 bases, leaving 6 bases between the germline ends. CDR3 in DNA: TGCGCCAGCAGCTTGTTAGGGGAGACCCAGTACTTC. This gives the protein CASSLLGETQYF.

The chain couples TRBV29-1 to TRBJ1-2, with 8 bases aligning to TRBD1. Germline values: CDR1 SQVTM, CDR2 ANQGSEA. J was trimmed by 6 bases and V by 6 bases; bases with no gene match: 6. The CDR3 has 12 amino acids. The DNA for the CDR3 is TGCAGCGTGGGTTCCAGGGGGCATGGCTACACCTTC. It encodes CSVGSRGHGYTF.

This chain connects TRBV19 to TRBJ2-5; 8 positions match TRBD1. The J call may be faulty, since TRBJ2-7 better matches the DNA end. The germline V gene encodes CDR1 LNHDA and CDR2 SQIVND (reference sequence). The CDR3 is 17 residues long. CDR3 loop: CASSNQTPRGLDYEQYF. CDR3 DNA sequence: TGTGCCAGTAGTAACCAAACGCCCAGGGGGCTCGATTACGAGCAGTACTTC.

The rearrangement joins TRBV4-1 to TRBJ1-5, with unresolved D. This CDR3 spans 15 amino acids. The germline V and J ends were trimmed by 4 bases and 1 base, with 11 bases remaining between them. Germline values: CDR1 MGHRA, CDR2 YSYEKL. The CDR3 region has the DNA TGCGCCAGCAGCCTCTGGGTGGGCAGCAATCAGCCCCAGCATTTT. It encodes CASSLWVGSNQPQHF.